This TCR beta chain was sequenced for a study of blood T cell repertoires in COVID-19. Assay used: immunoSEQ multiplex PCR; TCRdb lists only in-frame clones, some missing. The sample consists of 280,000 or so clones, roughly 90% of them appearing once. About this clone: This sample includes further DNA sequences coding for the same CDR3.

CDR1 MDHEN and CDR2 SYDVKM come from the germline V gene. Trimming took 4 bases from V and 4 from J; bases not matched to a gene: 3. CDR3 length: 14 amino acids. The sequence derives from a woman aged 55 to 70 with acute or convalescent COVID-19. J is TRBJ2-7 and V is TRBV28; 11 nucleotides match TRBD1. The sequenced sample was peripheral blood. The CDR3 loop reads CASSSGQGAYEQYF. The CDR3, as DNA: TGTGCCAGCAGTTCCGGACAGGGGGCGTACGAGCAGTACTTC. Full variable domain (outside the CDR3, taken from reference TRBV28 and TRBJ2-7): DVKVTQSSRYLVKRTGEKVFLECVQDMDHENMFWYRQDPGLGLRLIYFSYDVKMKEKGDIPEGYSVSREKKERFSLILESASTNQTSMYLCASSSGQGAYEQYFGPGTRLTVT.